This is a list of T cell receptor beta chains from one sample in a study of technical replicates of blood from several donors. TCRdb's table, derived via immunoSEQ multiplex PCR, lists solely in-frame clones and lacks some. The sample contains under 90,000 clones, about 98% of which appear only once. Sequencing was done on a sample of T cells isolated from PBMCs. The receptors originated from a human donor in good health. Both conserved end residues are part of each CDR3. The order of the fields is clone size, V gene, D gene, J gene, CDR3 DNA, CDR3 protein. The D gene is left open where the match is weak. Some rows mark clone size as missing; the rest say once, few, many or name a class of expanded clone.

>-|TRBV10-3|-|TRBJ1-1
TGTGCCATCGGAGGGTTCGTTGGTAACGGTGAAGCTTTCTTT
CAIGGFVGNGEAFF
>-|TRBV19|TRBD1|TRBJ2-7
TGTGCCAGTAGTACGCCGGGCAGGGGGACCTACGAGCAGTACTTC
CASSTPGRGTYEQYF
>once|TRBV19|-|TRBJ2-1
TGTGCCAGTAGTATTTTAGTCGGACAGAGCTCCTACAATGAGCAGTTCTTC
CASSILVGQSSYNEQFF
>-|TRBV7-9|-|TRBJ2-1
TGTGCCAGCAGCTTAGTACAGGAATCCTACAATGAGCAGTTCTTC
CASSLVQESYNEQFF
>-|TRBV7-8|-|TRBJ1-1
TGTGCCAGCAGCCTCACAGGTGAGAACACTGAAGCTTTCTTT
CASSLTGENTEAFF
>-|TRBV6-6|-|TRBJ2-7
TGTGCCAGCAGCCAGGTTAAGGGGGAGGGCCTGGGGCAGTACTTC
CASSQVKGEGLGQYF
>-|TRBV18|TRBD1|TRBJ1-1
TGTGCCAGCTCACCCCTGGACAGGGGGAGTGTCACTGAAGCTTTCTTT
CASSPLDRGSVTEAFF
>once|TRBV7-9|-|TRBJ2-5
TGTGCCAGCCCCGTGGCCGGAAGAGGAGAGACCCAGTACTTC
CASPVAGRGETQYF
>-|TRBV27|TRBD1|TRBJ2-1
TGTGCCAGCAGTCAAGACAGGGGCTACAATGAGCAGTTCTTC
CASSQDRGYNEQFF
>-|TRBV5-4|-|TRBJ1-1
TGTGCCAGCAGCCCCGTCGGGGGGCGGAACACTGAAGCTTTCTTT
CASSPVGGRNTEAFF
>-|TRBV18|-|TRBJ2-7
TGTGCCAGCTCACCAGAACAGGGCCACGAGCAGTACTTC
CASSPEQGHEQYF
>-|TRBV2|-|TRBJ2-2
TGTGCCAGCAGTGGCCGGTCGACTCCTAACACCGGGGAGCTGTTTTTT
CASSGRSTPNTGELFF
>-|TRBV6-5|-|TRBJ1-1
TGTGCCAGCAGTTACTCGGGCAGTCAAAACACTGAAGCTTTCTTT
CASSYSGSQNTEAFF
>-|TRBV6-1|-|TRBJ2-7
TGTGCCAGCAGTGAAGGTCGAGGGCCACCCTACGAGCAGTACTTC
CASSEGRGPPYEQYF
>-|TRBV14|TRBD2|TRBJ2-1
TGTGCCAGCAGCCAAGTAGCGGGAGGGTACAATGAGCAGTTCTTC
CASSQVAGGYNEQFF
>-|TRBV7-9|TRBD2|TRBJ2-1
TGTGCCAGCAGCTATACTAGCGGATTTAACAATGAGCAGTTCTTC
CASSYTSGFNNEQFF
>once|TRBV5-1|TRBD2|TRBJ2-1
TGCGCCAGCAGCACCGGGAGCGGGGGGACGAATGAGCAGTTCTTC
CASSTGSGGTNEQFF
>-|TRBV5-1|-|TRBJ2-1
TGCGCCAGCAGCGATCCCGGGGGATACAATGAGCAGTTCTTC
CASSDPGGYNEQFF
>-|TRBV5-4|TRBD1|TRBJ1-2
TGTGCCAGCAGCTCCGACAGGGCTAACTATGGCTACACCTTC
CASSSDRANYGYTF
>-|TRBV7-9|-|TRBJ1-1
TGTGCCAGCAGCCGGAATAGACGGGACATGAACACTGAAGCTTTCTTT
CASSRNRRDMNTEAFF
>-|TRBV6-1|TRBD1|TRBJ1-1
TGTGCCAGCAGTGATGGGTTCAGGGGGACCACTGAAGCTTTCTTT
CASSDGFRGTTEAFF
>-|TRBV11-2|TRBD2|TRBJ2-7
TGTGCCAGCAGCTCGCGGAACGGACTAGCGGTGAGCTCCTACGAGCAGTACTTC
CASSSRNGLAVSSYEQYF
>-|TRBV28|TRBD1|TRBJ2-5
TGTGCCAGCAGTTTAAGCGACAGGGACAAGAGAACCCAGTACTTC
CASSLSDRDKRTQYF
>-|TRBV11-3|TRBD2|TRBJ2-3
TGTGCCAGCAGCTTAGGGATTACGGGAGGTGGCCCAGATACGCAGTATTTT
CASSLGITGGGPDTQYF
>-|TRBV29-1|TRBD2|TRBJ2-6
TGCAGCGTTGAACTAGCGGGGTCTGGGGCCAACGTCCTGACTTTC
CSVELAGSGANVLTF
>-|TRBV29-1|-|TRBJ1-1
TGCAGCGTTGTAGCGGGAAGCTACGCCTTACGAACCGGGGAGACTGAAGCTTTCTTT
CSVVAGSYALRTGETEAFF
>-|TRBV7-9|-|TRBJ2-5
TGTGCCAGCAGCTTACCCTACACGGGGGACCAAGAGACCCAGTACTTC
CASSLPYTGDQETQYF